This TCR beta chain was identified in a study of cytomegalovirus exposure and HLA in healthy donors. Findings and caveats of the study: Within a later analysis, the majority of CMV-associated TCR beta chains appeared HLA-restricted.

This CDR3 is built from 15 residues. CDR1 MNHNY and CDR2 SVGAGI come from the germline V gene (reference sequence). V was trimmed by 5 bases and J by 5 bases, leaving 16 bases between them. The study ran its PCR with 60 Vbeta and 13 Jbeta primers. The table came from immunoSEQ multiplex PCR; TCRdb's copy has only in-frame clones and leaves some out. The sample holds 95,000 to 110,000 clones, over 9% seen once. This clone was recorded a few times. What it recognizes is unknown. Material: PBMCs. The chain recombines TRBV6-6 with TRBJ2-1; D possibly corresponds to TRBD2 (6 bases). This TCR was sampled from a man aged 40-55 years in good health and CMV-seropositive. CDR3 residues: CASSPLTGTHNEQFF. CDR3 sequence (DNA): TGTGCCAGCAGTCCCCTAACCGGGACTCACAATGAGCAGTTCTTC.